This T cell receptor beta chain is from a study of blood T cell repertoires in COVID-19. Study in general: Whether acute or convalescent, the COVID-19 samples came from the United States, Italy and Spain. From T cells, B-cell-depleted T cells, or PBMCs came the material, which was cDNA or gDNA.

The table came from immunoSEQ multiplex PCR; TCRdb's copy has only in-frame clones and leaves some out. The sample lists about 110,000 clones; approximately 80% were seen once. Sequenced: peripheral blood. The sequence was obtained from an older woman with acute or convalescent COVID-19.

CDR3 DNA: TGTGCCAGCAGTACGACAGGGGATGCTGAGCAGTTCTTC. Translation gives CASSTTGDAEQFF. The chain uses TRBV6-4 and TRBJ2-1, with 8 bases aligning to TRBD1. The germline gives CDR1 MRHNA, CDR2 SNTAGT. The CDR3 length is 13 residues. Germline trimming cut 5 bases from V and 9 bases from J; bases unmatched to any gene: 6.